These 16 T cell receptor beta chains came from one sample sequenced in a study of T cells in localized non-small cell lung cancer. Measured with immunoSEQ multiplex PCR; TCRdb has only the in-frame clones, and not every one. The sample holds nearly 35,000 clones, about 90% seen once. Sequenced material: peripheral blood, taken before any cancer treatment. These receptor sequences come from a woman aged 40-69 years with stage I lung adenocarcinoma.

The V call is TRBV25-1, the J call TRBJ1-5; the D is unclear. Trimming took off 2 bases at V and 2 bases at J, with 7 bases between the two ends. This CDR3 contains 14 residues. The V gene's germline CDR1 is MGHDK and CDR2 SYGVNS. CDR3 nucleotide sequence: TGTGCCAGCAGTGAAATCGGGGGCAATCAGCCCCAGCATTTT. Its translation is CASSEIGGNQPQHF.

The CDR3 DNA reads as TGTGCCAGCAGCTTCGGGACAGGGGATTCACCCCTCCACTTT. Translation gives CASSFGTGDSPLHF. This sequence joins TRBV13 and TRBJ1-6; 10 bases agree with TRBD1. Germline V gene data show CDR1 as PRHDT and CDR2 as FYEKMQ (reference sequence). The CDR3 is 14 residues long. V lost 3 bases and J lost 8; bases outside the gene matches: 1.

This clone was seen only once. V is TRBV10-3 and J is TRBJ2-5, with 8 bases identical to TRBD2. CDR3 length: 15 amino acids. With V trimmed by 8 bases and J by 2 bases, 10 bases remained unmatched. Germline assignment: CDR1 ENHRY and CDR2 SYGVKD. Written as DNA, the CDR3 is TGTGCCATCGGGGAAGCGGGGGCCATACAAGAGACCCAGTACTTC. This sequence encodes CAIGEAGAIQETQYF.

The chain couples TRBV5-1 to TRBJ2-5; possibly TRBD1 for D (7 bases). Trimming pared 0 bases from V and 1 base from J, leaving 10 bases between. This CDR3 has 15 amino acids. CDR1 SGHRS and CDR2 YFSETQ come from the germline V gene. The CDR3 sequence: CASSLARDSQETQYF. The CDR3 DNA reads as TGCGCCAGCAGCTTGGCGCGGGACAGCCAAGAGACCCAGTACTTC. Using reference TRBV5-1 and TRBJ2-5 for the parts outside the CDR3, the full variable domain is KAGVTQTPRYLIKTRGQQVTLSCSPISGHRSVSWYQQTPGQGLQFLFEYFSETQRNKGNFPGRFSGRQFSNSRSEMNVSTLELGDSALYLCASSLARDSQETQYFGPGTRLLVL.

The chain carries TRBV6-4 and TRBJ1-1; D is uncertain. V shed 6 bases and J shed 4 bases, with 12 bases lying between them. Germline V lookup: CDR1 MRHNA, CDR2 SNTAGT. The CDR3 consists of 13 residues. Here the CDR3 DNA reads TGTGCCAGCAGAGGCGACCCACGCACTGAAGCTTTCTTT. It specifies CASRGDPRTEAFF.

CDR3 in amino acids: CATKTLRTDTQYF. CDR3 DNA sequence: TGTGCCACCAAGACACTTCGCACAGATACGCAGTATTTT. This chain joins TRBV6-1 and TRBJ2-3, with D hard to call. Between the trimmed V and J ends, which lost 10 bases and 1 base, there was a span of 12 bases. The CDR3 length is 13 residues. CDR1 MNHNS and CDR2 SASEGT come from the germline V gene.

The V gene is TRBV28, the J gene TRBJ2-2; D gene unclear. In germline, CDR1 is MDHEN, CDR2 SYDVKM. Trimming stripped 2 bases from V and 0 bases from J, with 7 bases between. The CDR3 is 15 amino acids. CDR3: CASSLEAANTGELFF. The CDR3 DNA is TGTGCCAGCAGTTTAGAGGCTGCGAACACCGGGGAGCTGTTTTTT.

The chain uses TRBV7-9 and TRBJ2-7, with D unresolved. This CDR3 region has 14 residues. CDR1 is SEHNR, CDR2 FQNEAQ, per germline (reference sequence). Trimming pared 2 bases from V and 0 bases from J, leaving 8 bases between. CDR3 loop: CASSLWTDSYEQYF. CDR3 DNA: TGTGCCAGCAGCTTATGGACGGACTCCTACGAGCAGTACTTC.

This chain uses TRBV4-3 with TRBJ1-2, with a tentative D call TRBD1 (5 bases). The CDR3 covers 16 residues. From germline, CDR1 is LGHNA and CDR2 YSLEER. V was cut by 4 bases and J by 0 bases, with 15 bases left in between. CDR3 in DNA: TGCGCCAGCAGCCCAGATGGAGCAGGGACTAACTATGGCTACACCTTC. Residues: CASSPDGAGTNYGYTF.

The chain combines TRBV7-3 with TRBJ1-4, with 7 nucleotides matching TRBD1. With 8 bases clipped from V and 4 bases from J, the junction kept 7 bases outside the gene matches. CDR3 length: 14 residues. The V gene's germline CDR1 is SGHTA and CDR2 FQGTGA. The chain's CDR3 is CASAGDRVNEKLFF. The DNA of the CDR3 is TGTGCCAGCGCCGGGGACAGAGTTAATGAAAAACTGTTTTTT.

This clone was observed a few times. The CDR3 protein is CASSFQGGILPEQFF. The CDR3 coding sequence is TGTGCCAGCAGCTTCCAGGGGGGGATCCTCCCTGAGCAGTTCTTC. The chain combines TRBV7-8 with TRBJ2-1, with D perhaps given as TRBD1 or TRBD2 (7 bases each). This CDR3 has 15 amino acids. Trimming pared 3 bases from V and 9 bases from J, leaving 18 bases between. In germline, CDR1 is SGHVS, CDR2 FQNEAQ.

This clone is a singleton in its sample. One end of the junction fails to match germline, which may point to a read error. The chain has TRBV20-1 and TRBJ2-7, with D perhaps matching TRBD1 or TRBD2 (5 bases each). Germline CDR1 is DFQATT and CDR2 is SNEGSKA (reference sequence). The CDR3 runs to 11 residues. CDR3: CSAKRGQGVDF. The DNA for the CDR3 is TGCAGTGCCAAACGCGGGCAGGGCGTCGACTTC.

The chain uses TRBV2 and TRBJ2-7; TRBD1 matches 8 bases. Germline CDR1 and CDR2: SNHLY and FYNNEI. This CDR3 is built from 15 residues. Trimming took 5 bases from V and 0 from J; bases not matched to a gene: 6. This CDR3 reads CASSPTGGSSYEQYF. CDR3 bases: TGTGCCAGCAGTCCTACAGGGGGGTCCTCCTACGAGCAGTACTTC.

This chain connects TRBV7-8 to TRBJ1-2; the match to TRBD1 covers 7 bases. This CDR3 contains 15 residues. V trimming: 5 bases; J trimming: 0 bases; junction bases outside the gene matches: 6. Germline V gives CDR1 SGHVS, CDR2 FQNEAQ. The CDR3 bases are TGTGCCAGCAGCCTCTCGGGACAGCCTAACTATGGCTACACCTTC. As protein: CASSLSGQPNYGYTF.

The CDR3, as DNA: TGTGCCAGCAGCTTAGGGACTAGCGGGGGGGCCTACAATGAGCAGTTCTTC. Amino acids: CASSLGTSGGAYNEQFF. V gene TRBV7-2 combines with J gene TRBJ2-1; 15 positions match TRBD2. The length of the CDR3 is 17 residues. Germline V gene sequence: CDR1 SGHTA, CDR2 FQGNSA. V shed 1 base, J shed 2 bases, and the junction held 0 bases outside the gene matches.

The CDR3 protein is CASLKQGSGTGELFF. The DNA of the CDR3 is TGTGCCAGTCTAAAACAGGGATCAGGCACCGGGGAGCTGTTTTTT. The chain carries TRBV11-3 and TRBJ2-2; D possibly corresponds to TRBD1 (6 bases). There are 15 residues in the CDR3. CDR1 and CDR2 (germline): SGHNT, YENEEA. The V end was cut by 9 bases, the J end by 4 bases, with 18 bases between.